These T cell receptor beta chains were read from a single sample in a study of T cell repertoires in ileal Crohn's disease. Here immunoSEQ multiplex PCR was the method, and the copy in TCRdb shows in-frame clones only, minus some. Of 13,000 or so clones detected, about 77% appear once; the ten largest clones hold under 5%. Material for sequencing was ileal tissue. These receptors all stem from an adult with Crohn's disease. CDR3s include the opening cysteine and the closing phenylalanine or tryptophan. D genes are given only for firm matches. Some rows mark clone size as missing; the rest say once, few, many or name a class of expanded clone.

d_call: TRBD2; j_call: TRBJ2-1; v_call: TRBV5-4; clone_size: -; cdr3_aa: CASSSGLAGGGYNEQFF; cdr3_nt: TGTGCCAGCAGCTCGGGACTAGCGGGGGGCGGGTACAATGAGCAGTTCTTC
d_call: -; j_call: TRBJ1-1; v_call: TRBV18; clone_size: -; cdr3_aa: CASSPPTGNTEAFF; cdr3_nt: TGTGCCAGCTCACCACCGACAGGGAACACTGAAGCTTTCTTT
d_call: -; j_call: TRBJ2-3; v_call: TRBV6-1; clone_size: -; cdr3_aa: CASTEGGGDTQYF; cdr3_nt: TGTGCCAGCACGGAGGGGGGGGGAGATACGCAGTATTTT
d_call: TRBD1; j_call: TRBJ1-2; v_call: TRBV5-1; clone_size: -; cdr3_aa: CASSLVGTGENGYTF; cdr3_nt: TGCGCCAGCAGCTTGGTCGGGACAGGGGAGAATGGCTACACCTTC
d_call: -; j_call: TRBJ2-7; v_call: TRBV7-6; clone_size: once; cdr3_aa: CASSVPTRRRVYEQYF; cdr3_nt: TGTGCCAGCAGCGTCCCGACTAGACGAAGGGTCTACGAGCAGTACTTC
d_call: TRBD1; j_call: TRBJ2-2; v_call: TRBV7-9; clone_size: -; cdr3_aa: CASSSGTGFYTGELFF; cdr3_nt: TGTGCCAGCAGCTCCGGGACAGGATTTTACACCGGGGAGCTGTTTTTT
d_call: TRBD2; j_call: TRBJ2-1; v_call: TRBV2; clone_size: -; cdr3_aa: CASSEAGGRAGNEQFF; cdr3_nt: TGTGCCAGCAGTGAAGCCGGAGGGAGGGCCGGCAATGAGCAGTTCTTC
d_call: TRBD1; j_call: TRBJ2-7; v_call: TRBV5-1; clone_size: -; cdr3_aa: CASSWTGNAYEQYF; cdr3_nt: TGCGCCAGCAGCTGGACAGGGAACGCCTACGAGCAGTACTTC
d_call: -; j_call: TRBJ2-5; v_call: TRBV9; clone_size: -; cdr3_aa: CASSPTGSLKTQYF; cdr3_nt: TGTGCCAGCAGCCCAACGGGGTCTCTTAAGACCCAGTACTTC
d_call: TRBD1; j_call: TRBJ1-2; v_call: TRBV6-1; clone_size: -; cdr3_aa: CASSSTGNYGYTF; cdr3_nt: TGTGCCAGCAGTTCGACAGGGAACTATGGCTACACCTTC
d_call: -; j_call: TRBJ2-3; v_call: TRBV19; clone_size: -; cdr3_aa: CASSSSLDTQYF; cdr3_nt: TGTGCCAGTAGTTCCAGTTTAGATACGCAGTATTTT
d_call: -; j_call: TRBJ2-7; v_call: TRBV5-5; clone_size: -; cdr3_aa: CASSLDRASYEQYF; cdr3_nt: TGTGCCAGCAGCTTGGATAGAGCCTCCTACGAGCAGTACTTC
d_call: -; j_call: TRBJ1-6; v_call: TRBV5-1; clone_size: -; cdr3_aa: CASSLYGQTNSYNSPLHF; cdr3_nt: TGCGCCAGCAGCTTGTACGGTCAAACCAACTCCTATAATTCACCCCTCCACTTT
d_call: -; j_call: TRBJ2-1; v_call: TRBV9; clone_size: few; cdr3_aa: CASSETSSYEQFF; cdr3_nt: TGTGCCAGCAGCGAAACTAGTAGCTATGAGCAGTTCTTC
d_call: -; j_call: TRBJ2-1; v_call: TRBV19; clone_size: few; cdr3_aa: CASSSGTGYNEQFF; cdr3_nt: TGTGCCAGTAGTAGCGGTACAGGGTACAATGAGCAGTTCTTC
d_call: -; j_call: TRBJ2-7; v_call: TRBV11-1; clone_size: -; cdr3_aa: CASSSPPGYEQYF; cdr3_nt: TGTGCCAGCTCTTCCCCCCCAGGATACGAGCAGTACTTC
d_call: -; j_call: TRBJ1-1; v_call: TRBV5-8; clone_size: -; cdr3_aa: CAKRRRDTEAFF; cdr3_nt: TGTGCCAAGAGACGACGGGACACTGAAGCTTTCTTT
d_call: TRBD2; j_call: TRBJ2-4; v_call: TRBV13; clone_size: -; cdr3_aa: CASSLGRTSGNIQYF; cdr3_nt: TGTGCCAGCAGCTTAGGAAGGACTAGCGGAAACATTCAGTACTTC
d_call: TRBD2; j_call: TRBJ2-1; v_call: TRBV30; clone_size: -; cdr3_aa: CAWSRTSGHPYNEQFF; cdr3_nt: TGTGCCTGGAGTCGAACTAGCGGGCACCCCTACAATGAGCAGTTCTTC
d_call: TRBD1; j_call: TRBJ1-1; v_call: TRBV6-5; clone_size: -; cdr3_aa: CASRKQGATEAFF; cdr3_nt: TGTGCCAGCAGAAAGCAGGGGGCTACTGAAGCTTTCTTT
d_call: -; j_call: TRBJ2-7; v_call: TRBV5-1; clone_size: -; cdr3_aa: CASSRQGNEQYF; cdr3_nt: TGCGCCAGCAGCCGCCAGGGGAACGAGCAGTACTTC
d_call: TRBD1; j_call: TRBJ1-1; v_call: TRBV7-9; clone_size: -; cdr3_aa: CASSLRTGARNTEAFF; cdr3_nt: TGTGCCAGCAGCCTAAGGACAGGGGCGAGGAACACTGAAGCTTTCTTT
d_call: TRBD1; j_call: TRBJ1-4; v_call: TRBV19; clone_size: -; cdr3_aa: CASSLGQEGEKLFF; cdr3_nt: TGTGCCAGTAGTTTGGGACAGGAGGGTGAAAAACTGTTTTTT
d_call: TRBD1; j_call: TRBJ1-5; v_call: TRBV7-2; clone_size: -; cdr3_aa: CASSPGQENQPQHF; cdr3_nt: TGTGCCAGCAGCCCGGGACAGGAGAATCAGCCCCAGCATTTT
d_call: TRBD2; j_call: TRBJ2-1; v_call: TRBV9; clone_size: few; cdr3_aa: CASSVQGRGGDEQFF; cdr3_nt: TGTGCCAGCAGCGTCCAAGGGAGGGGAGGTGATGAGCAGTTCTTC
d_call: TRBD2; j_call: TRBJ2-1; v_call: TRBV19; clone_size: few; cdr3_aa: CASSISPSGYNEQFF; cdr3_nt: TGTGCCAGTAGTATCTCTCCTAGCGGGTACAATGAGCAGTTCTTC
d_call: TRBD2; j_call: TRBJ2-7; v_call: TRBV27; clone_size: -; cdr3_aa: CASSSLGGYSYEQYF; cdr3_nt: TGTGCCAGCAGTTCCCTGGGAGGGTACTCCTACGAGCAGTACTTC
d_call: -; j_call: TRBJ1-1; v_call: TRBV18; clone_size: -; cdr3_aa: CASSPNRAGGSIGTEAFF; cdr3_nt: TGTGCCAGCTCACCAAACCGAGCCGGAGGGTCGATCGGCACTGAAGCTTTCTTT
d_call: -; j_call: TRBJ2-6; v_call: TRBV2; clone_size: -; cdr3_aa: CAKADSSSGANVLTF; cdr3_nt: TGTGCCAAAGCGGACAGCAGCTCTGGGGCCAACGTCCTGACTTTC
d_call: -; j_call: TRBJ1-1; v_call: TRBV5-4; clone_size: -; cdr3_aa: CASSQNRAEAFF; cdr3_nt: TGTGCCAGCAGCCAGAACAGGGCTGAAGCTTTCTTT
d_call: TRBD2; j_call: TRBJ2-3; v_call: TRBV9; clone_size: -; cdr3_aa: CASSGRTSGGARDTQYF; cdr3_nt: TGTGCCAGCAGCGGACGGACTAGCGGGGGGGCCAGGGATACGCAGTATTTT
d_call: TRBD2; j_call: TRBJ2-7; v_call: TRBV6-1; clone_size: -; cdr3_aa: CASSDATSGSLYEQYF; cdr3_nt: TGTGCCAGCAGTGACGCGACTAGCGGGAGCCTTTACGAGCAGTACTTC
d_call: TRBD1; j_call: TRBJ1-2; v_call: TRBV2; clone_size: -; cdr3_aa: CASSRGIGYGYTF; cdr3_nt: TGTGCCAGCAGCAGGGGGATAGGCTATGGCTACACCTTC
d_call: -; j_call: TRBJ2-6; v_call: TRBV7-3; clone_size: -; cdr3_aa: CASSQQSRSGANVLTF; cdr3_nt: TGTGCCAGCAGCCAACAGAGTAGGTCTGGGGCCAACGTCCTGACTTTC
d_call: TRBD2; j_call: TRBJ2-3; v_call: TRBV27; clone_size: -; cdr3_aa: CASSSPAAGGSTDTQYF; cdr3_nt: TGTGCCAGCAGTTCCCCCGCAGCGGGGGGTAGCACAGATACGCAGTATTTT
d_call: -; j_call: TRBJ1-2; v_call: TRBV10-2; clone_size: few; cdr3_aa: CASSVYIDSLAGYTF; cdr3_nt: TGCGCCAGCAGTGTTTACATCGACAGCCTCGCTGGCTACACCTTC
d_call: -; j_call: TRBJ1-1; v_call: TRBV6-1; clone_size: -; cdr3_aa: CATLGPGTRGFF; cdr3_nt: TGTGCCACACTCGGGCCGGGGACCAGGGGTTTCTTT
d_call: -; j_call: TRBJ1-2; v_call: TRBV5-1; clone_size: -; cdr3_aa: CASSSTLDKRSGYTF; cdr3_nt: TGCGCCAGCAGCTCGACCCTGGACAAGAGGAGTGGCTACACCTTC
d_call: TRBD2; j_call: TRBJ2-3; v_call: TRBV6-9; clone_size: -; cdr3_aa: CASSYGGSPPGTQYF; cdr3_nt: TGTGCCAGCAGTTATGGCGGGAGCCCGCCGGGTACGCAGTATTTT
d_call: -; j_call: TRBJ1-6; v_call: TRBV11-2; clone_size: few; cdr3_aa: CASSLDQTGPNSPLHF; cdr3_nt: TGTGCCAGCAGCTTAGACCAGACAGGCCCTAATTCACCCCTCCACTTT
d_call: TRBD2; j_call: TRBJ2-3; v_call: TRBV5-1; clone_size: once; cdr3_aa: CASSLSSGRSTDTQYF; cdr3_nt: TGCGCCAGCAGCTTGTCTAGCGGGAGGTCCACAGATACGCAGTATTTT
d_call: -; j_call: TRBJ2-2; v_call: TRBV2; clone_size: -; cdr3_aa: CASSPGTGELFF; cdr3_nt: TGTGCCAGCAGTCCAGGGACCGGGGAGCTGTTTTTT
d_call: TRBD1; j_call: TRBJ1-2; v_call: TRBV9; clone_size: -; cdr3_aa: CASSPRDRAHVGYGYTF; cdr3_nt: TGTGCCAGCAGCCCACGGGACAGGGCCCACGTGGGCTATGGCTACACCTTC
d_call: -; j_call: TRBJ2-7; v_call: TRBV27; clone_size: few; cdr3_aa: CASSLSSGSSSYEQYF; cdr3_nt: TGTGCCAGCAGTTTATCTTCCGGTTCTAGCTCCTACGAGCAGTACTTC
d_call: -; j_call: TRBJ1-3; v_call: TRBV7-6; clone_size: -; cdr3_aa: CASSRQADTNTIYF; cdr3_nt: TGTGCCAGCAGCCGACAGGCTGATACTAACACCATATATTTT